The 25 T cell receptor beta chains below all came from one sample that was sequenced in a study of beta chain features in type 1 diabetes (dated by TCRdb to 2017 to 2018). Study-level results and caveats: In all four CD4+ subsets, TCRB CDR3 length was moderately but significantly shorter in type 1 diabetes patients.

Their recognized antigens are unknown. Receptor amplification or capture employed the immunoSEQ multiplex PCR assay. All of the isolated RNA was reverse transcribed with the High Capacity cDNA Reverse Transcription Kit, so expressed TCRB transcripts were sequenced. TCRdb holds this immuneACCESS table with in-frame rearrangements only. Some clones are missing; in checked studies, unresolved V genes explain under half, and the rest has no known cause. This sample holds hundreds of thousands of clones; approximately 12% were observed only once. The top ten hold approximately 0.011% of the sample. Material: naive CD4+ T cells from blood. Taken with the paper, the label for cell subset or site translates to: true naive CD4+ T cells. The receptors stem from a woman aged 18-29 years with type 1 diabetes.

This chain links TRBV4-1 with TRBJ2-2; maybe TRBD1 (5 bases). V lost 4 bases and J lost 4, with 16 bases in between. The germline V gene encodes CDR1 MGHRA and CDR2 YSYEKL. The CDR3 length is 16 residues. The CDR3 DNA reads TGCGCCAGCAGCCGTAGGCAGGGTATCGGCACCGGGGAGCTGTTTTTT. Translation: CASSRRQGIGTGELFF.

The chain joins TRBV5-4 to TRBJ2-3; D gene uncertain. V was shortened by 4 bases and J by 4 bases, with 10 bases between the two germline ends. The CDR3 spans 13 residues. In germline, CDR1 is SGHNT, CDR2 YYREEE (reference sequence). CDR3 protein: CASSPLESDTQYF. The CDR3 DNA reads as TGTGCCAGCAGCCCTTTAGAGTCAGATACGCAGTATTTT. The complete variable domain, with remaining parts taken from reference TRBV5-4 and TRBJ2-3, reads ETGVTQSPTHLIKTRGQQVTLRCSSQSGHNTVSWYQQALGQGPQFIFQYYREEENGRGNFPPRFSGLQFPNYSSELNVNALELDDSALYLCASSPLESDTQYFGPGTRLTVL.

The chain recombines TRBV19 with TRBJ2-7; 8 bases align to TRBD2. The CDR3 loop spans 12 amino acids. Germline-derived CDR1 and CDR2 are LNHDA and SQIVND (reference sequence). Trimming at V came to 4 bases and at J to 4 bases, leaving 0 bases not matched to a gene. The CDR3 nucleotides are TGTGCCAGTAGTACTAGCGGGTACGAGCAGTACTTC. This encodes CASSTSGYEQYF.

This sequence joins TRBV11-2 and TRBJ2-1; 7 nucleotides align to TRBD2. With 6 bases clipped from V and 4 bases from J, the junction kept 9 bases outside the gene matches. Germline lookup yields CDR1 SGHAT and CDR2 FQNNGV. The CDR3 has 15 residues. Here the CDR3 DNA reads TGTGCCAGCAGAGCCATAGCGGGCTCTTACAATGAGCAGTTCTTC. Translated, it gives CASRAIAGSYNEQFF.

The gene calls are TRBV2 and TRBJ2-3, with D perhaps matching TRBD2 (5 bases). The CDR3 extends over 14 amino acids. Germline lookup yields CDR1 SNHLY and CDR2 FYNNEI. V was clipped by 4 bases and J by 6 bases, with 14 bases between them. The CDR3 DNA is TGTGCCAGCAGTGCCATGGGGAGCGCGGATACGCAGTATTTT. Translation gives CASSAMGSADTQYF.

The V call is TRBV15, the J call TRBJ2-7; 7 bases fit TRBD1. This CDR3 has 17 residues. Trimming cost V 1 base and J 3 bases; bases outside gene matches: 12. CDR1 is LNHNV, CDR2 YYDKDF, per germline (reference sequence). In nucleotides, the CDR3 is TGTGCCACCAGCAGAGTCAAAGGGGGCCGCGTAGTCTACGAGCAGTACTTC. As protein: CATSRVKGGRVVYEQYF. The variable domain in full, with the rest retrieved from reference TRBV15 and TRBJ2-7, is DAMVIQNPRYQVTQFGKPVTLSCSQTLNHNVMYWYQQKSSQAPKLLFHYYDKDFNNEADTPDNFQSRRPNTSFCFLDIRSPGLGDTAMYLCATSRVKGGRVVYEQYFGPGTRLTVT.

The chain combines TRBV7-3 with TRBJ2-1; the match to TRBD2 covers 7 bases. The CDR3 is 16 residues long. V trimming: 5 bases; J trimming: 8 bases; junction bases outside the gene matches: 15. CDR1 is SGHTA, CDR2 FQGTGA, per germline. CDR3 in DNA: TGTGCCAGCAGCCCAGACCCCGGGACTACGGGGGATGAGCAGTTCTTC. This encodes CASSPDPGTTGDEQFF. Full variable domain (remainder filled in from reference TRBV7-3 and TRBJ2-1): GAGVSQTPSNKVTEKGKYVELRCDPISGHTALYWYRQSLGQGPEFLIYFQGTGAADDSGLPNDRFFAVRPEGSVSTLKIQRTERGDSAVYLCASSPDPGTTGDEQFFGPGTRLTVL.

This clone was seen more than once but under ten times. V usage is TRBV11-2 and J usage is TRBJ1-1; D uncertain. V was clipped by 6 bases and J by 4 bases, with 9 bases between them. The germline V gene has CDR1 SGHAT and CDR2 FQNNGV. This CDR3 region has 12 residues. The CDR3 sequence is CASSSYSTEAFF. For the CDR3, the DNA is TGTGCCAGCAGTTCATACAGCACTGAAGCTTTCTTT. The full variable domain, rest sourced from reference TRBV11-2 and TRBJ1-1, is EAGVAQSPRYKIIEKRQSVAFWCNPISGHATLYWYQQILGQGPKLLIQFQNNGVVDDSQLPKDRFSAERLKGVDSTLKIQPAKLEDSAVYLCASSSYSTEAFFGQGTRLTVV.

This clone was detected a few times. The chain joins TRBV29-1 to TRBJ2-5, with no clear D. The CDR3 length is 13 residues. Germline CDR1 and CDR2: SQVTM and ANQGSEA. V shed 7 bases and J shed 0 bases, with 12 bases lying between them. The CDR3, as DNA: TGCAGCGCCGATCCAGCGTACCAAGAGACCCAGTACTTC. It translates to CSADPAYQETQYF.

DNA for the CDR3: TGCGCCAGCAGCTCGGGAGTGTTGGGACAGGGAGGGTCCGAGCAGTACTTC. Translated: CASSSGVLGQGGSEQYF. This chain joins TRBV5-1 and TRBJ2-7; 9 nucleotides agree with TRBD1. V lost 3 bases and J lost 6; bases outside the gene matches: 16. The CDR3 contains 17 residues. CDR1 SGHRS and CDR2 YFSETQ come from the germline V gene.

This clone was seen more than once but under ten times. This rearrangement joins TRBV29-1 to TRBJ1-1; D is possibly TRBD1 (6 bases). Trimming took off 6 bases at V and 2 bases at J, with 13 bases between the two ends. CDR3 size: 13 residues. The V gene's germline CDR1 is SQVTM and CDR2 ANQGSEA. CDR3 sequence (DNA): TGCAGCGTACGCCCGGACAGTAACACTGAAGCTTTCTTT. Translated: CSVRPDSNTEAFF.

The rearrangement joins TRBV7-2 to TRBJ1-2; 7 bases match TRBD1. The CDR3 is 18 amino acids. J gave up 2 bases and V 1 base, and 13 bases lay outside the gene matches. Germline V gives CDR1 SGHTA, CDR2 FQGNSA. This CDR3 reads CASSLEGTGTATNYGYTF. CDR3 in DNA: TGTGCCAGCAGCTTAGAGGGGACCGGGACAGCTACCAACTATGGCTACACCTTC. The variable domain in full, with the rest retrieved from reference TRBV7-2 and TRBJ1-2, is GAGVSQSPSNKVTEKGKDVELRCDPISGHTALYWYRQSLGQGLEFLIYFQGNSAPDKSGLPSDRFSAERTGGSVSTLTIQRTQQEDSAVYLCASSLEGTGTATNYGYTFGSGTRLTVV.

This clone has more than one count but fewer than ten. This chain connects TRBV30 to TRBJ1-3, with D maybe TRBD1 (5 bases). Germline V gene lookup returns CDR1 GTSNPN and CDR2 SVGIG (reference sequence). The CDR3 totals 14 residues. Trimming removed 2 bases from V and 4 bases from J, with 12 bases in between. The CDR3 DNA reads as TGTGCCTGGAGTAAGGGGTACCTGGGAAACACCATATATTTT. Its translation is CAWSKGYLGNTIYF.

This clone showed up just a few times. This chain connects TRBV7-2 to TRBJ1-2; no clear D. The CDR3 is made up of 13 amino acids. Trimming shortened V by 0 bases and J by 6 bases, and 8 bases separated the two germline ends. In germline, CDR1 is SGHTA, CDR2 FQGNSA. CDR3 amino acids: CASSLAREHGYTF. The CDR3 nucleotides are TGTGCCAGCAGCTTAGCCCGGGAACATGGCTACACCTTC. Full variable domain (remainder filled in from reference TRBV7-2 and TRBJ1-2): GAGVSQSPSNKVTEKGKDVELRCDPISGHTALYWYRQSLGQGLEFLIYFQGNSAPDKSGLPSDRFSAERTGGSVSTLTIQRTQQEDSAVYLCASSLAREHGYTFGSGTRLTVV.

The sample holds a few counts of this clone. The gene calls are TRBV29-1 and TRBJ1-2; a weak D match, TRBD1 (5 bases). The CDR3 is 12 residues long. CDR1 SQVTM and CDR2 ANQGSEA come from the germline V gene. The germline V and J ends were trimmed by 4 bases and 1 base, with 7 bases remaining between them. CDR3 protein: CSVAQGNYGYTF. CDR3 in DNA: TGCAGCGTTGCTCAGGGTAACTATGGCTACACCTTC.

The chain couples TRBV5-1 to TRBJ2-1, with 13 bases matching TRBD2. The CDR3 has 15 residues. The J segment lost 9 bases and the V segment lost 6 bases, leaving 9 bases of the junction unmatched. CDR1 and CDR2 from the germline V gene are SGHRS and YFSETQ. CDR3 in amino acids: CASTPGLAGTGEQFF. Written as DNA, the CDR3 is TGCGCCAGCACCCCGGGACTAGCGGGAACCGGTGAGCAGTTCTTC.

This clone has just a few counts. This rearrangement joins TRBV28 to TRBJ2-4; D possibly corresponds to TRBD1 (6 bases). V lost 6 bases and J 5 bases, leaving 11 bases between the germline ends. There are 13 residues in the CDR3. CDR1 is MDHEN and CDR2 is SYDVKM in the germline V gene. The CDR3 DNA sequence: TGTGCCAGCAGAATACAGGGACAAAACATTCAGTACTTC. Its translation: CASRIQGQNIQYF.

This rearrangement joins TRBV29-1 to TRBJ1-1, with a possible D match to TRBD1 (5 bases). The germline V gene has CDR1 SQVTM and CDR2 ANQGSEA. Deletions cut 7 bases from V and 4 bases from J, with 16 bases between. The CDR3 has 13 amino acids. CDR3 residues: CSAGGVLGTEAFF. The CDR3 DNA reads as TGCAGCGCCGGAGGGGTCTTGGGCACTGAAGCTTTCTTT.

The rearrangement uses TRBV12-2 and TRBJ2-5; TRBD2, the D gene given by the table, was not confirmed from the DNA. TRBV12-2 is a pseudogene. The CDR3 covers 15 residues. CDR3 loop: CASRLSSGRRQTQYF. In DNA, the CDR3 is TGTGCAAGTCGCTTGTCGAGCGGGAGGAGGCAGACCCAGTACTTC.

This clone has only a few counts. This chain links TRBV19 with TRBJ2-5; 9 bases are a match to TRBD1. This CDR3 spans 15 amino acids. Germline loops: CDR1 LNHDA, CDR2 SQIVND (reference sequence). J lost 5 bases, V lost 5 bases, and 9 bases had no gene match. The CDR3 nucleotides are TGTGCCAGTAGTGCCCTGACAGGGGGATGGGAGACCCAGTACTTC. It specifies CASSALTGGWETQYF.

This clone has more than one count but fewer than ten. This rearrangement joins TRBV27 to TRBJ2-7, with a weak D call TRBD2 (5 bases). The germline V gene encodes CDR1 MNHEY and CDR2 SMNVEV (reference sequence). V shed 3 bases and J shed 2 bases, with 8 bases lying between them. CDR3 size: 13 residues. The chain's CDR3 is CASSFERTYEQYF. Here the CDR3 DNA reads TGTGCCAGCAGTTTCGAGCGGACCTACGAGCAGTACTTC.

The chain joins TRBV5-1 to TRBJ1-2; the D gene is possibly TRBD1 (6 bases). Looked up from germline, CDR1 is SGHRS and CDR2 is YFSETQ. V shed 2 bases and J shed 6 bases, with 11 bases lying between them. The CDR3 is 13 amino acids. This CDR3 reads CASSFTGTDGYTF. The CDR3 nucleotides are TGCGCCAGCAGCTTCACAGGGACGGATGGCTACACCTTC.

V is TRBV21-1 and J is TRBJ1-2; TRBD1, the table's D call, was not compared with the DNA. TRBV21-1 is reported as a pseudogene. The CDR3 extends over 12 amino acids. CDR3 loop: CASSKTGYGYTF. The CDR3 DNA reads as TGTGCCAGCAGCAAAACAGGGTATGGCTACACCTTC.

The rearrangement links TRBV29-1 to TRBJ2-7; D gene unclear. This CDR3 spans 14 amino acids. Between the trimmed V and J ends, which lost 2 bases and 2 bases, there was a span of 13 bases. Germline loops: CDR1 SQVTM, CDR2 ANQGSEA. The CDR3 nucleotides read TGCAGCGTTGAAAGTGAATTAAGCCCCTACGAGCAGTACTTC. Protein: CSVESELSPYEQYF.

J is TRBJ2-4 and V is TRBV7-3; 10 nucleotides match TRBD1. This CDR3 comprises 14 residues. Trimming removed 6 bases from V and 7 bases from J; junction bases left unmatched: 6. The germline V gene has CDR1 SGHTA and CDR2 FQGTGA. The chain's CDR3 is CASSPRDRGNIQYF. In DNA form, the CDR3 reads TGTGCCAGCAGTCCGAGGGACAGGGGCAACATTCAGTACTTC.